This section outlines one T cell receptor beta chain sequence together with its context. This CDR3 has 15 amino acids. Germline V gene sequence: CDR1 SEHNR, CDR2 FQNEAQ (reference sequence). The J segment lost 1 base and the V segment lost 5 bases, leaving 5 bases of the junction unmatched. This sample stems from a study of blood T cell repertoires in COVID-19. Across the study: Spain, Italy and the United States supplied samples that represented acute and convalescent COVID-19. T cells, B-cell-depleted T cells, or PBMCs supplied cDNA or gDNA.

Source study methods: Amplification from reference gene primers served as the basis for estimated nucleated cell counts. Produced via immunoSEQ multiplex PCR; TCRdb's table is partial and in-frame only. Clone size and the V and J calls come from that table; the DNA yielded D and trimming. In the table there are 250,000 to 350,000 clones, approximately 86% of which are singletons. This TCR was recovered from a woman aged 45-59 years with active or convalescent COVID-19. The chain has TRBV7-9 and TRBJ2-1; 7 bases map to TRBD2. Sequences were obtained from peripheral blood. The CDR3 loop is CASSDPSGSYNEQFF. CDR3 nucleotides: TGTGCCAGCAGCGACCCTAGCGGTTCCTACAATGAGCAGTTCTTC.